Following are 20 T cell receptor beta chains from one sample sequenced in a study of blood T cells in healthy people across ages. The second PCR ran roughly 6 to 12 cycles with a sample-barcoded 5' primer and J-beta primers. One entry per CDR3 protein results from TCRdb running MiXCR on the 5' RACE reads. Of fewer than 950,000 distinct CDR3 sequences listed, roughly 53% are singletons. The sequenced sample was blood. Source of these receptors: a man aged 80 or over in good health.

This chain connects TRBV7-9 to TRBJ2-1; D possibly corresponds to TRBD1 (5 bases). The V end lost 6 bases, the J end lost 1 base, and 13 bases lay between the germline ends. Per the germline V gene, CDR1 is SEHNR and CDR2 is FQNEAQ (reference sequence). This CDR3 has 15 amino acids. This chain's CDR3 is CASRTITGSYNEQFF. Here the CDR3 DNA reads TGTGCCAGCAGAACCATCACAGGATCCTACAATGAGCAGTTCTTC.

This clonotype was found a few times. The chain carries TRBV7-9 and TRBJ2-7; 11 nucleotides match TRBD2. Trimming removed 5 bases from V and 5 bases from J; junction bases left unmatched: 5. Germline V gives CDR1 SEHNR, CDR2 FQNEAQ (reference sequence). CDR3 size: 14 residues. The CDR3 spells CASSVETSGNEQYF. DNA of the CDR3: TGTGCCAGCAGCGTAGAGACTAGCGGGAACGAGCAGTACTTC. Combining the CDR3 with reference TRBV7-9 and TRBJ2-7 gives the whole variable domain DTGVSQNPRHKITKRGQNVTFRCDPISEHNRLYWYRQTLGQGPEFLTYFQNEAQLEKSRLLSDRFSAERPKGSFSTLEIQRTEQGDSAMYLCASSVETSGNEQYFGPGTRLTVT.

This clonotype was seen a few times. The rearrangement uses TRBV9 and TRBJ1-6, with a possible D match to TRBD1 (5 bases). V was trimmed by 4 bases and J by 7 bases, leaving 21 bases between them. The CDR3 has 17 amino acids. Germline values: CDR1 SGDLS, CDR2 YYNGEE. CDR3 sequence (DNA): TGTGCCAGCAGCCCACTCTCTGGGGCAGGGAAAAATTCACCCCTCCACTTT. It encodes CASSPLSGAGKNSPLHF.

V and J are TRBV5-1 and TRBJ2-1; 8 bases are shared with TRBD1. The CDR3 loop spans 15 amino acids. Germline lookup yields CDR1 SGHRS and CDR2 YFSETQ. The trim removed 7 bases at V and 7 bases at J, leaving 13 bases unmatched. CDR3 protein: CASGGTGGRGNEQFF. In nucleotides, the CDR3 is TGCGCCAGCGGCGGAACAGGGGGGCGAGGGAATGAGCAGTTCTTC. Using reference TRBV5-1 and TRBJ2-1 for the parts outside the CDR3, the full variable domain is KAGVTQTPRYLIKTRGQQVTLSCSPISGHRSVSWYQQTPGQGLQFLFEYFSETQRNKGNFPGRFSGRQFSNSRSEMNVSTLELGDSALYLCASGGTGGRGNEQFFGPGTRLTVL.

The rearrangement uses TRBV20-1 and TRBJ2-3; D gene ambiguous. Germline-derived CDR1 and CDR2 are DFQATT and SNEGSKA (reference sequence). Deletions cut 2 bases from V and 5 bases from J, with 5 bases between. The CDR3 loop spans 11 amino acids. CDR3 region: CSARQVDTQYF. DNA for the CDR3: TGCAGTGCTAGACAGGTAGATACGCAGTATTTT.

This rearrangement joins TRBV3-1 to TRBJ2-1, with TRBD2 identical over 10 bases. This CDR3 comprises 15 residues. Per the germline V gene, CDR1 is LGHDT and CDR2 is YNNKEL (reference sequence). V lost 4 bases, J lost 9 bases, and 9 bases stayed unmatched. CDR3 in amino acids: CASSRSAGLAIEQFF. The CDR3 coding sequence is TGTGCCAGCAGCCGTAGTGCGGGACTAGCGATTGAGCAGTTCTTC.

The chain carries TRBV3-1 and TRBJ1-5; tentative D call: TRBD1 (6 bases). The germline V gene has CDR1 LGHDT and CDR2 YNNKEL (reference sequence). The CDR3 loop spans 18 amino acids. Trimming removed 0 bases at V and 5 bases at J, with 20 bases between. DNA of the CDR3: TGTGCCAGCAGCCAAGAAAGGCCCCTCAGAGGGGGTGATCAGCCCCAGCATTTT. Residues: CASSQERPLRGGDQPQHF.

The chain couples TRBV28 to TRBJ2-5; D call uncertain. V dropped 6 bases and J dropped 6 bases, with 8 bases sitting between them. The CDR3 has 11 residues. CDR1 MDHEN and CDR2 SYDVKM come from the germline V gene. CDR3 in DNA: TGTGCCAGCAGCCGCAAGCAGACCCAGTACTTC. This gives the protein CASSRKQTQYF.

J is TRBJ2-3 and V is TRBV7-9; TRBD1 or TRBD2 may be the D gene (5 bases each). Deletions cut 1 base from V and 2 bases from J, with 13 bases between. The CDR3 totals 16 residues. Germline values: CDR1 SEHNR, CDR2 FQNEAQ (reference sequence). The CDR3 protein is CASSLGEGLNTDTQYF. The CDR3 coding sequence is TGTGCCAGCAGCTTAGGCGAGGGGCTGAACACAGATACGCAGTATTTT.

The V call is TRBV6-6, the J call TRBJ2-3, with 10 bases lining up with TRBD2. The CDR3 sequence is 15 residues long. CDR1 is MNHNY, CDR2 SVGAGI, per germline (reference sequence). V was pared by 6 bases and J by 3 bases, with 6 bases of the junction left unmatched. For the CDR3, the DNA is TGTGCCAGCAGAGCCGGACTAGCGGAGACAGATACGCAGTATTTT. Amino acid sequence: CASRAGLAETDTQYF.

The V and J genes are TRBV7-2 and TRBJ1-6, with D unclear. Trimming cost V 0 bases and J 4 bases, with 19 bases left between them. Germline CDR1 reads SGHTA; CDR2 reads FQGNSA. The length of the CDR3 is 19 residues. The DNA of the CDR3 is TGTGCCAGCAGCTTAGCTCCCTCGAGGTGGGCACAGTATAATTCACCCCTCCACTTT. Translating it yields CASSLAPSRWAQYNSPLHF.

This clonotype occurred a few times. The gene calls are TRBV12-3 or TRBV12-4 and TRBJ2-7; 14 bases agree with TRBD2. CDR3 length equals 18 residues. Trimming removed 5 bases from V and 1 base from J; junction bases left unmatched: 10. CDR3: CASSPPGLAGARSYEQYF. DNA of the CDR3: TGTGCCAGCAGTCCGCCGGGACTAGCGGGAGCCCGATCCTACGAGCAGTACTTC.

This clonotype has a handful of counts. V gene TRBV12-3 or TRBV12-4 combines with J gene TRBJ1-2, with TRBD1 as a possible D gene (5 bases). This CDR3 spans 17 amino acids. V was pared by 7 bases and J by 7 bases, with 28 bases between. The CDR3 DNA sequence: TGTGCCAGCACCCTGTGGGGGTTGACGAGGGGCTCTGGTGGCTACACCTTC. This gives the protein CASTLWGLTRGSGGYTF.

This sequence joins TRBV20-1 and TRBJ2-7, with TRBD1 matching 9 bases. V lost 1 base, J lost 6 bases, and 4 bases stayed unmatched. The CDR3 loop spans 13 amino acids. Germline values: CDR1 DFQATT, CDR2 SNEGSKA (reference sequence). The chain's CDR3 is CSARGTGAGEQYF. The CDR3 coding sequence is TGCAGTGCTAGAGGGACAGGGGCTGGCGAGCAGTACTTC.

V and J are TRBV9 and TRBJ2-5; TRBD2 aligns across 9 bases. The DNA end favors TRBJ2-7, so the J call may be wrong. The CDR3 is made up of 15 amino acids. The germline V gene has CDR1 SGDLS and CDR2 YYNGEE. The chain's CDR3 is CASSVESGRTGEQYF. The CDR3 DNA is TGTGCCAGCAGCGTAGAAAGCGGGAGGACGGGCGAGCAGTACTTC.

The V gene is TRBV13, the J gene TRBJ1-5, with D possibly being TRBD1 (5 bases). The CDR3 has 16 amino acids. CDR1 PRHDT and CDR2 FYEKMQ come from the germline V gene (reference sequence). Trimming shortened V by 5 bases and J by 0 bases, and 14 bases separated the two germline ends. CDR3 sequence (DNA): TGTGCCAGCAGCACCCGCGGGGGGAATAGCAATCAGCCCCAGCATTTT. As protein: CASSTRGGNSNQPQHF.

The chain employs TRBV4-2 and TRBJ1-2, with D possibly being TRBD1 (5 bases). The germline V gene has CDR1 LGHNA and CDR2 YNFKEQ. Trimming removed 3 bases from V and 3 bases from J, with 14 bases in between. The CDR3 loop spans 15 amino acids. CDR3 protein: CASSQQYPGYYGYTF. The CDR3 DNA reads TGTGCCAGCAGCCAGCAGTACCCAGGGTACTATGGCTACACCTTC.

The genes are TRBV7-2 and TRBJ1-1, with TRBD1 matching 9 bases. Germline V gives CDR1 SGHTA, CDR2 FQGNSA. CDR3 size: 14 residues. V trimming: 5 bases; J trimming: 6 bases; junction bases outside the gene matches: 7. The CDR3 protein is CASSLGTGYAEAFF. The CDR3, as DNA: TGTGCCAGCAGCCTCGGGACAGGGTACGCTGAAGCTTTCTTT. Looking up the rest from reference TRBV7-2 and TRBJ1-1 gives the full variable domain: GAGVSQSPSNKVTEKGKDVELRCDPISGHTALYWYRQSLGQGLEFLIYFQGNSAPDKSGLPSDRFSAERTGGSVSTLTIQRTQQEDSAVYLCASSLGTGYAEAFFGQGTRLTVV.

This clonotype was seen more than once but under ten times. This chain uses TRBV20-1 with TRBJ2-7; tentatively, D is TRBD1 or TRBD2 (9 bases each). Germline loops: CDR1 DFQATT, CDR2 SNEGSKA (reference sequence). The CDR3 totals 14 residues. V was pared by 3 bases and J by 5 bases, with 17 bases between. The CDR3 is CSARRGGQGNEQYF. The CDR3 DNA is TGCAGTGCTAGGCGGGGGGGACAGGGTAACGAGCAGTACTTC.

The rearrangement links TRBV2 to TRBJ2-7; 15 bases are shared with TRBD2. The V and J ends lost 4 bases and 5 bases, in that order; junction bases with no gene match: 3. Germline V CDR1 and CDR2: SNHLY, FYNNEI. The CDR3 is 15 amino acids. CDR3: CASSGTSGRADEQYF. The CDR3 DNA reads as TGTGCCAGCAGTGGGACTAGCGGGAGGGCCGACGAGCAGTACTTC.